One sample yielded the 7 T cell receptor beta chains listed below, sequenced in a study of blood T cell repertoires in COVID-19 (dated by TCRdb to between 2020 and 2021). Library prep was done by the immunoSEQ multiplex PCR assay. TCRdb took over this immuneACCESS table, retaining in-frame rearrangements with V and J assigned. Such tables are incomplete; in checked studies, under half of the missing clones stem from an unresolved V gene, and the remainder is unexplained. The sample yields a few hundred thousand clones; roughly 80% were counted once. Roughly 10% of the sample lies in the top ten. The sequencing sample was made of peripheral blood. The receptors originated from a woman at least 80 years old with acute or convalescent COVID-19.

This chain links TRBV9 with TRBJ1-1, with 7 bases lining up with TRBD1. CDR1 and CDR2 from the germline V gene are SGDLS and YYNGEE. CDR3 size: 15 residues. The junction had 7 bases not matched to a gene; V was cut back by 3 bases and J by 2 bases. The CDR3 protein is CASSGTTGTNTEAFF. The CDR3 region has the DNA TGTGCCAGCAGCGGGACGACAGGGACCAACACTGAAGCTTTCTTT.

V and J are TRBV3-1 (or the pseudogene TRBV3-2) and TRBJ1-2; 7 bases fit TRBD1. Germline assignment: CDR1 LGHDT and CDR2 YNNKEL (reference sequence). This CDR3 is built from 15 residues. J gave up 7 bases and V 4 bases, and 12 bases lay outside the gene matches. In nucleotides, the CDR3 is TGTGCCAGCAGCCCGACAGGGACCGCTACCACTGGCTACACCTTC. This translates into CASSPTGTATTGYTF.

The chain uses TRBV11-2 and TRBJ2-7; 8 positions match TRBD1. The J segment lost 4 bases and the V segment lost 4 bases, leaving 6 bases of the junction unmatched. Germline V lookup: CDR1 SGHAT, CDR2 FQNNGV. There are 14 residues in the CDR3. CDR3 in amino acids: CASSSDRVSYEQYF. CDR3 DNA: TGTGCCAGCAGCTCGGACAGGGTTTCATACGAGCAGTACTTC.

CDR3 region: CASSRTSGSRETQYF. The DNA of the CDR3 is TGTGCCAGCAGCAGGACTAGCGGGAGTCGGGAGACCCAGTACTTC. The chain carries TRBV9 and TRBJ2-5; 13 nucleotides agree with TRBD2. CDR1 is SGDLS, CDR2 YYNGEE, per germline. Trimming cost V 4 bases and J 5 bases; bases outside gene matches: 5. The CDR3 length is 15 residues.

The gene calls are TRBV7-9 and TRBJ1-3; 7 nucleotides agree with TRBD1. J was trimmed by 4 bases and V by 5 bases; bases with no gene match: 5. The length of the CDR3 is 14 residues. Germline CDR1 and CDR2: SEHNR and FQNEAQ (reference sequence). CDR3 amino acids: CASSLTGVGNTIYF. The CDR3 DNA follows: TGTGCCAGCAGCCTTACAGGGGTGGGAAACACCATATATTTT.

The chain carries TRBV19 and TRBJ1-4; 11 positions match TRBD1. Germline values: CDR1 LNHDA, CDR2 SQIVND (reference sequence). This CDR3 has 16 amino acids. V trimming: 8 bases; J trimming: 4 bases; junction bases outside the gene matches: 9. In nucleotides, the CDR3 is TGTGCCAGTGGGAACGGACAGGGGGCCGATAATGAAAAACTGTTTTTT. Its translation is CASGNGQGADNEKLFF.

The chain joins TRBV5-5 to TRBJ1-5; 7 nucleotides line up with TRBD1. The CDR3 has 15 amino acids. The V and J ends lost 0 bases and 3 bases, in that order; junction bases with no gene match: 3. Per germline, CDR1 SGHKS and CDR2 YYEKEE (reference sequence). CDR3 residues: CASSLEQGINQPQHF. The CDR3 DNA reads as TGTGCCAGCAGCTTGGAACAGGGGATCAATCAGCCCCAGCATTTT. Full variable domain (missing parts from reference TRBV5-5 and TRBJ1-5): DAGVTQSPTHLIKTRGQQVTLRCSPISGHKSVSWYQQVLGQGPQFIFQYYEKEERGRGNFPDRFSARQFPNYSSELNVNALLLGDSALYLCASSLEQGINQPQHFGDGTRLSIL.